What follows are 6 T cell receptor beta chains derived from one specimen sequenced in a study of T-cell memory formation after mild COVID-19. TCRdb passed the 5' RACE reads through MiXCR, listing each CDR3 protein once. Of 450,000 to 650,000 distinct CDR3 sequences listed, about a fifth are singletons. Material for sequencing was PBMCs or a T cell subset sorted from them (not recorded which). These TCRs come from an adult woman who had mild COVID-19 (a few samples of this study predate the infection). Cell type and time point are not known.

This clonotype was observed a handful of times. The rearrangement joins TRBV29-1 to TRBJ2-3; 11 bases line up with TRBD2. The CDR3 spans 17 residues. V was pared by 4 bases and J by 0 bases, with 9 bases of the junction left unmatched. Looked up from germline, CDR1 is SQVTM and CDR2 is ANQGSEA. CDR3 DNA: TGCAGCGTTGTACGCCTAGCGGGAGGAACTAGCACAGATACGCAGTATTTT. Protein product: CSVVRLAGGTSTDTQYF.

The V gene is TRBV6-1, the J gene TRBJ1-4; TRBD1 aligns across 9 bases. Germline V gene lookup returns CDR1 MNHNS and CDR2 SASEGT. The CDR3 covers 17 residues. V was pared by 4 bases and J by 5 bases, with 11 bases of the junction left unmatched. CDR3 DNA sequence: TGTGCCAGCAGTGGCGAACAGGGGGCCATGCCGAATGAAAAACTGTTTTTT. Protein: CASSGEQGAMPNEKLFF.

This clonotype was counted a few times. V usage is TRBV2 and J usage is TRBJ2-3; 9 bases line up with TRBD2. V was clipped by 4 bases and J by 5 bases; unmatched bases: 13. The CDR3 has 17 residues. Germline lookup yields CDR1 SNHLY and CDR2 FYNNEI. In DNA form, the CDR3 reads TGTGCCAGCAGTGGACCTTCGCTTAGCGGGAGAGGAGATACGCAGTATTTT. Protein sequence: CASSGPSLSGRGDTQYF.

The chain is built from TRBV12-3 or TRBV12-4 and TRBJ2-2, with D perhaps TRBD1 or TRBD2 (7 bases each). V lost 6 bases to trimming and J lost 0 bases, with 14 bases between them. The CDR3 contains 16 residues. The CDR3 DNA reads TGTGCCAGCAGAGGCAGGGGGAGGGCGAACACCGGGGAGCTGTTTTTT. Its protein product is CASRGRGRANTGELFF.

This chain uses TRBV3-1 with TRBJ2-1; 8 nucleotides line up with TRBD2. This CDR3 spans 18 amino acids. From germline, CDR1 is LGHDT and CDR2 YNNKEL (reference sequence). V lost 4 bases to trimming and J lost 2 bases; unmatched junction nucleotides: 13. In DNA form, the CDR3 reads TGTGCCAGCAGCCCTGGGCCCAGCGGGAGAGGGGCCTACAATGAGCAGTTCTTC. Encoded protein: CASSPGPSGRGAYNEQFF.

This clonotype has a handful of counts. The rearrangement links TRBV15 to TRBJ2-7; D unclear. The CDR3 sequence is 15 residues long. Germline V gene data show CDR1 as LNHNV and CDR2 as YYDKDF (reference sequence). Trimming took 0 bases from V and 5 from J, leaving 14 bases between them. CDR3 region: CATSRDSIMTDEQYF. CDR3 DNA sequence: TGTGCCACCAGCAGAGATTCTATCATGACGGACGAGCAGTACTTC.